Listed below are T cell receptor beta chains from one sample, sequenced in a study of shared clonotypes between healthy human individuals. Repertoires were generated with immunoSEQ multiplex PCR, while TCRdb's copy carries only in-frame clones and drops some. The sample has over a million clones; roughly 96% are singletons. Sequences were obtained from naive CD4+ T cells sorted from blood. The receptor set was obtained from a man aged 30 to 39 in good health. Each CDR3 is given with its conserved first and last residue. D genes are given only for firm matches.

d_call: TRBD1; v_call: TRBV19; j_call: TRBJ1-5; cdr3_nt: TGTGCCAGTACCCCCGGACAGGGCGTAAATCAGCCCCAGCATTTT; cdr3_aa: CASTPGQGVNQPQHF
d_call: TRBD2; v_call: TRBV5-1; j_call: TRBJ2-7; cdr3_nt: TGCGCCAGCAGCCCCATGGGAGGGGATGGAGGCGAGCAGTACTTC; cdr3_aa: CASSPMGGDGGEQYF
d_call: -; v_call: TRBV28; j_call: TRBJ1-2; cdr3_nt: TGTGCCAGCAGTTCCCCTCCAGGGGTAGATCGCGGCTACACCTTC; cdr3_aa: CASSSPPGVDRGYTF
d_call: -; v_call: TRBV19; j_call: TRBJ1-3; cdr3_nt: TGTGCCAGTAGTATTCCGAGGATCAGGAGAAGTTTT; cdr3_aa: CASSIPRIRRSF
d_call: TRBD2; v_call: TRBV7-8; j_call: TRBJ2-1; cdr3_nt: TGTGCCAGCAGCTCCCGCCAGACTAGCGGGAAATACAATGAGCAGTTCTTC; cdr3_aa: CASSSRQTSGKYNEQFF
d_call: -; v_call: TRBV28; j_call: TRBJ1-4; cdr3_nt: TGTGCCAGCGGTACAGGAGTTGAAAAACTGTTTTTT; cdr3_aa: CASGTGVEKLFF
d_call: TRBD2; v_call: TRBV11-3; j_call: TRBJ2-3; cdr3_nt: TGTGCCAGCGGTCCCGGGACTAGCGGGAAAACAGATACGCAGTATTTT; cdr3_aa: CASGPGTSGKTDTQYF
d_call: -; v_call: TRBV6-5; j_call: TRBJ1-1; cdr3_nt: TGTGCCAGCAGTTACGACGGCCTTGAAGCTTTCTTT; cdr3_aa: CASSYDGLEAFF
d_call: -; v_call: TRBV4-1; j_call: TRBJ1-4; cdr3_nt: TGCGCCAGCAGCACCCCTGGACGGACTAATGAAAAACTGTTTTTT; cdr3_aa: CASSTPGRTNEKLFF
d_call: TRBD2; v_call: TRBV6-5; j_call: TRBJ2-3; cdr3_nt: TGTGCCAGCAGTTACACGGCTAGCGGGAAGGATACGCAGTATTTT; cdr3_aa: CASSYTASGKDTQYF
d_call: -; v_call: TRBV9; j_call: TRBJ2-7; cdr3_nt: TGTGCCAGCAGCGTAGAGGTGGTGTCCGCCGAGCAGTACTTC; cdr3_aa: CASSVEVVSAEQYF
d_call: -; v_call: TRBV5-1; j_call: TRBJ2-5; cdr3_nt: TGCGCCAGCAGCTGGGTGGGCAGAAAAGAGACCCAGTACTTC; cdr3_aa: CASSWVGRKETQYF
d_call: -; v_call: TRBV27; j_call: TRBJ1-5; cdr3_nt: TGTGCCAGCAGTTTCCAGGGGAACAATCAGCCCCAGCATTTT; cdr3_aa: CASSFQGNNQPQHF
d_call: -; v_call: TRBV5-1; j_call: TRBJ2-3; cdr3_nt: TGCGCCAGCAGCTTGGACTGGGGCACAGATACGCAGTATTTT; cdr3_aa: CASSLDWGTDTQYF
d_call: -; v_call: TRBV7-3; j_call: TRBJ1-1; cdr3_nt: TGTGCCAACCCGGGCCAACTAGCTTTCTTT; cdr3_aa: CANPGQLAFF
d_call: -; v_call: TRBV7-6; j_call: TRBJ1-4; cdr3_nt: TGTGCCAGCAGTCCAAGACGGGATGAAAAACTGTTTTTT; cdr3_aa: CASSPRRDEKLFF
d_call: -; v_call: TRBV7-3; j_call: TRBJ1-1; cdr3_nt: TGTGCCAGCAGCTTAGGCGGAGTGGGGAGCACTGAAGCTTTCTTT; cdr3_aa: CASSLGGVGSTEAFF